This entry lists 14 T cell receptor delta chains sequenced from one sample in a study of gamma-delta chains in newborns, infants, children. TCRdb made new clone calls on the reads using CATT. The table lists about 9,200 delta-chain clones, more than 20% of them singletons, with under 5% in the top ten. Sequencing was carried out using blood. The receptor set was obtained from a child who was a newborn, infant or young child, either healthy, febrile or measles-vaccinated (not recorded which).

Note on this clone: The sample carries other DNA sequences with the same CDR3. The J gene is TRDJ1, the V gene TRDV2, with 8 bases lining up with TRDD3. The CDR3 length is 15 residues. Germline CDR1 GEAIGNYY, CDR2 EKD. V shed 2 bases and J 0 bases; nucleotides not matched to a gene: 4. Written as DNA, the CDR3 is TGTGCCTGTGACAGCTTACTGGGGGACACCGATAAACTCATCTTT. This sequence encodes CACDSLLGDTDKLIF.

The genes are TRDV2 and TRDJ1; tentatively, D is TRDD3 (5 bases). Germline lookup yields CDR1 GEAIGNYY and CDR2 EKD. V was cut by 0 bases and J by 0 bases, with 10 bases left in between. The CDR3 loop spans 15 amino acids. The CDR3 region is CACDTVGANTDKLIF. The CDR3, as DNA: TGTGCCTGTGACACCGTTGGGGCCAACACCGATAAACTCATCTTT.

This clone was counted only a few times. The gene calls are TRDV2 and TRDJ1; TRDD3 aligns across 9 bases. Germline CDR1 is GEAIGNYY and CDR2 is EKD. V trimming: 4 bases; J trimming: 0 bases; junction bases outside the gene matches: 14. This CDR3 spans 18 amino acids. CDR3 DNA: TGTGCCTGTGATGGACTGGGGGACTCAAGCCGCTACACCGATAAACTCATCTTT. Amino acids: CACDGLGDSSRYTDKLIF.

A word on this clone: The same CDR3 arises from other DNA sequences in this sample as well. The chain is built from TRDV2 and TRDJ1, with 12 positions matching TRDD3. With 0 bases clipped from V and 1 base from J, the junction kept 8 bases outside the gene matches. The V gene's germline CDR1 is GEAIGNYY and CDR2 EKD. The CDR3 sequence is 18 residues long. The CDR3 coding sequence is TGTGCCTGTGACACCCTCGCCGTACTGGGGGATACCACCGATAAACTCATCTTT. It encodes CACDTLAVLGDTTDKLIF.

The chain links TRDV2 to TRDJ1; 11 bases line up with TRDD3. The CDR3 contains 16 residues. V lost 3 bases, J lost 0 bases, and 5 bases stayed unmatched. Germline V lookup: CDR1 GEAIGNYY, CDR2 EKD. CDR3 bases: TGTGCCTGTGACTACCTACTGGGGGATAACACCGATAAACTCATCTTT. Translating it yields CACDYLLGDNTDKLIF.

In its sample, this clone was seen a few times. This chain joins TRDV3 and TRDJ1; 9 bases line up with TRDD3. Germline-derived CDR1 and CDR2 are TVYSNPD and GDNSRS (reference sequence). The CDR3 is 14 residues long. V dropped 2 bases and J dropped 0; count of bases not matched to a gene: 4. The CDR3 DNA reads TGTGCCTTTTGTACTGGGGGAGACACCGATAAACTCATCTTT. Translation gives CAFCTGGDTDKLIF.

Details on this clone: Compared with germline, one end of the junction differs, possibly owing to a read error. This rearrangement joins TRDV2 to TRDJ1, with D possibly TRDD3 on 6 matching bases. This CDR3 comprises 18 residues. Looked up from germline, CDR1 is GEAIGNYY and CDR2 is EKD. In DNA form, the CDR3 reads TGTGCCTATGACACCGGTACGGGGGAGAAAGAGGACACCGATAAACTCATCTTT. As protein: CAYDTGTGEKEDTDKLIF.

The gene calls are TRDV2 and TRDJ1, with 8 bases aligning to TRDD3. Germline V lookup: CDR1 GEAIGNYY, CDR2 EKD. The CDR3 totals 16 residues. Unmatched junction bases numbered 9, after V lost 0 bases and J lost 4 bases. The CDR3 coding sequence is TGTGCCTGTGACACCCTAGCTGGGGGACACGTCGATAAACTCATCTTT. Its translation: CACDTLAGGHVDKLIF.

This clone was observed a few times. The CDR3 region is CACDPVLGDTPVPTDKLIF. The CDR3 coding sequence is TGTGCCTGTGACCCCGTACTGGGGGATACGCCCGTACCGACCGATAAACTCATCTTT. The chain combines TRDV2 with TRDJ1; 13 bases map to TRDD3. The germline gives CDR1 GEAIGNYY, CDR2 EKD. Unmatched junction bases numbered 14, after V lost 3 bases and J lost 2 bases. This CDR3 contains 19 residues.

This clone was picked up a small number of times. The V and J genes are TRDV2 and TRDJ1; TRDD3 matches at 7 bases. J gave up 2 bases and V 0 bases, and 14 bases lay outside the gene matches. The CDR3 has 18 residues. Germline V CDR1 and CDR2: GEAIGNYY, EKD. The CDR3 sequence: CACDTLPLLGALTDKLIF. CDR3 DNA: TGTGCCTGTGACACCTTGCCGCTCCTGGGGGCTTTGACCGATAAACTCATCTTT.

The chain has TRDV2 and TRDJ1; 9 bases agree with TRDD3. Germline V lookup: CDR1 GEAIGNYY, CDR2 EKD. Trimming at V came to 3 bases and at J to 3 bases, leaving 22 bases not matched to a gene. CDR3 length equals 20 residues. The CDR3 DNA is TGTGCCTGTGACCGGCGTACTGGGGGAGACAAGGTGGTGGTATCCGATAAACTCATCTTT. It is translated as CACDRRTGGDKVVVSDKLIF.

Comments on this clone: A junction boundary mismatches the germline segment, possibly from a read error. The chain is built from TRDV2 and TRDJ1, with TRDD3 identical over 9 bases. Germline CDR1 is GEAIGNYY and CDR2 is EKD. The CDR3 is 17 residues long. The CDR3, as DNA: TGTGCCTGTGACAACGTACTGGGGGACCCTGACACCTATAAACTCATCTTT. This sequence encodes CACDNVLGDPDTYKLIF.

Points on this clone: The sample holds other DNA sequences that translate to the same CDR3. The genes are TRDV2 and TRDJ1, with 9 bases lining up with TRDD3. There are 17 residues in the CDR3. Per the germline V gene, CDR1 is GEAIGNYY and CDR2 is EKD. The J segment lost 5 bases and the V segment lost 0 bases, leaving 12 bases of the junction unmatched. CDR3 nucleotide sequence: TGTGCCTGTGACACCCTCGGACTGGGGGACTCCACTGATAAACTCATCTTT. It translates to CACDTLGLGDSTDKLIF.

The chain links TRDV2 to TRDJ1; 13 bases line up with TRDD3. The CDR3 runs 16 residues. Germline V gene lookup returns CDR1 GEAIGNYY and CDR2 EKD. V shed 0 bases and J 5 bases; nucleotides not matched to a gene: 5. The CDR3, as DNA: TGTGCCTGTGACACCATGGTACTGGGGGATACGGATAAACTCATCTTT. It specifies CACDTMVLGDTDKLIF.